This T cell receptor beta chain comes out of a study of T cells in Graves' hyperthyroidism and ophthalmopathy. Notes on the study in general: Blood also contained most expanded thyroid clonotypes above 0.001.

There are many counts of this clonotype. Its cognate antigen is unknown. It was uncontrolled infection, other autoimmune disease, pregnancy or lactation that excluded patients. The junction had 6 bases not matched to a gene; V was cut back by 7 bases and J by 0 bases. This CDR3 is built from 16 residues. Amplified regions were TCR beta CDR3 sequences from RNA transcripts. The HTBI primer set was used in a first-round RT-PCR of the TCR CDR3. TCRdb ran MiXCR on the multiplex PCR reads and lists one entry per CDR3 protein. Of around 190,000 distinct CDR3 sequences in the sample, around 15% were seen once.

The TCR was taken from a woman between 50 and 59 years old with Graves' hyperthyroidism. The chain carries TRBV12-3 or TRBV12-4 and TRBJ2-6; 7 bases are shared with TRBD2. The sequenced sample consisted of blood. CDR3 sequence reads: CASTSGRTSGANVLTF. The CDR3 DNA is TGTGCCAGCACCTCCGGGAGGACCTCTGGGGCCAACGTCCTGACTTTC.